Listed here are 27 T cell receptor beta chains from one sample, sequenced in a study of a mutant IDH1 vaccine in newly diagnosed glioma. As to time point: week 35, safety follow-up. Vaccine doses each comprised 300 ug of mutant IDH1 20-mer peptide, with topical imiquimod. These receptors have no identified antigens. The data were produced by immunoSEQ multiplex PCR, yet TCRdb's version contains in-frame clones alone and is incomplete. The sample contains around 30,000 clones, roughly 78% of which appear only once. The starting material was PBMCs, obtained from a glioma patient whose treatment included an IDH1 peptide vaccine. These receptors were taken from a man in his forties with glioma. Some clones in this sample may be carry-over from other donors' samples.

The chain is built from TRBV9 and TRBJ2-7; 7 bases are a match to TRBD2. This CDR3 comprises 15 residues. The trim removed 0 bases at V and 1 base at J, leaving 4 bases unmatched. Per germline, CDR1 SGDLS and CDR2 YYNGEE. The CDR3 nucleotides are TGTGCCAGCAGCGTAGCGTCGGGGGGTTCCTACGAGCAGTACTTC. Translation gives CASSVASGGSYEQYF.

The chain combines TRBV20-1 with TRBJ1-2; no clear D gene. CDR1 is DFQATT and CDR2 is SNEGSKA in the germline V gene (reference sequence). This CDR3 region has 9 residues. The CDR3 nucleotides read TGCAGCCCTAACTATGGCTACACCTTC. Protein product: CSPNYGYTF.

The rearrangement links TRBV2 to TRBJ1-1; the match to TRBD1 covers 8 bases. J lost 3 bases, V lost 9 bases, and 15 bases had no gene match. Germline V CDR1 and CDR2: SNHLY, FYNNEI. CDR3 size: 16 residues. This CDR3 reads CARGTRGPGSDTEAFF. The CDR3 DNA follows: TGTGCCAGGGGGACCAGGGGGCCGGGATCTGACACTGAAGCTTTCTTT.

The chain has TRBV28 and TRBJ2-7; TRBD2 is a possible D gene (6 bases). The CDR3 totals 14 residues. Trimming removed 6 bases from V and 4 bases from J, with 16 bases in between. Per germline, CDR1 MDHEN and CDR2 SYDVKM. CDR3 sequence (DNA): TGTGCCAGCAGACCTAGACTAGTCCAATACGAGCAGTACTTC. Encoded protein: CASRPRLVQYEQYF.

The chain combines TRBV2 with TRBJ1-1; possible D gene TRBD1, 6 bases. Germline V lookup: CDR1 SNHLY, CDR2 FYNNEI. Trimming removed 7 bases at V and 1 base at J, with 13 bases between. The CDR3 is made up of 14 amino acids. The chain's CDR3 is CASKGEWANTEAFF. The CDR3 DNA sequence: TGTGCCAGCAAGGGGGAATGGGCGAACACTGAAGCTTTCTTT.

The V and J genes are TRBV5-1 and TRBJ1-2; 10 bases are shared with TRBD1. Unmatched junction bases numbered 12, after V lost 4 bases and J lost 6 bases. Looked up from germline, CDR1 is SGHRS and CDR2 is YFSETQ. The CDR3 extends over 16 amino acids. The CDR3 protein is CASSTAGTGADHGYTF. CDR3 nucleotide sequence: TGCGCCAGCAGCACTGCCGGGACAGGGGCGGATCATGGCTACACCTTC.

The genes are TRBV15 and TRBJ2-2; D is unresolved. V shed 3 bases and J shed 4 bases, with 12 bases lying between them. CDR3 length equals 15 residues. Germline lookup yields CDR1 LNHNV and CDR2 YYDKDF (reference sequence). The CDR3 region has the DNA TGTGCCACCAGCAGGGGGTCTGGATTCACCGGGGAGCTGTTTTTT. Protein product: CATSRGSGFTGELFF.

In DNA form, the CDR3 reads TGTGCCAGCACTACAGGGGATGGCTACACCTTC. Its translation: CASTTGDGYTF. V gene TRBV6-1 combines with J gene TRBJ1-2; 7 bases fit TRBD1. V lost 7 bases and J lost 6; bases outside the gene matches: 2. The CDR3 loop spans 11 amino acids. CDR1 MNHNS and CDR2 SASEGT come from the germline V gene.

This clone is medium-sized (0.01 to 0.1%) by share. The rearrangement links TRBV9 to TRBJ1-1, with a tentative D call TRBD1 (5 bases). Germline CDR1 SGDLS, CDR2 YYNGEE. V gave up 0 bases and J gave up 0 bases, with 12 bases separating them. The CDR3 covers 16 residues. CDR3: CASSVGGGSMNTEAFF. CDR3 sequence (DNA): TGTGCCAGCAGCGTAGGGGGGGGGAGCATGAACACTGAAGCTTTCTTT.

This rearrangement joins TRBV2 to TRBJ2-7; possibly TRBD2 for D (5 bases). The CDR3 is 13 amino acids. Trimming cost V 6 bases and J 7 bases, with 16 bases left between them. Germline lookup yields CDR1 SNHLY and CDR2 FYNNEI. The CDR3 spells CASREEGALEQYF. The CDR3 bases are TGTGCCAGCAGGGAGGAAGGCGCATTGGAGCAGTACTTC. Full variable domain (outside the CDR3, taken from reference TRBV2 and TRBJ2-7): EPEVTQTPSHQVTQMGQEVILRCVPISNHLYFYWYRQILGQKVEFLVSFYNNEISEKSEIFDDQFSVERPDGSNFTLKIRSTKLEDSAMYFCASREEGALEQYFGPGTRLTVT.

The chain has TRBV10-1 and TRBJ2-3; 11 nucleotides agree with TRBD1. Trimming took 0 bases from V and 4 from J; bases not matched to a gene: 6. The CDR3 is 17 amino acids. Germline V gene lookup returns CDR1 WNHNN and CDR2 SYGVQD (reference sequence). CDR3 nucleotide sequence: TGCGCCAGCAGTGAGTCAGGAAGGACAGGGGGCGCAGATACGCAGTATTTT. Translating it yields CASSESGRTGGADTQYF.

V usage is TRBV4-2 and J usage is TRBJ2-3; a possible D gene is TRBD2 (7 bases). V lost 0 bases, J lost 0 bases, and 16 bases lay in between. CDR3 size: 18 residues. Germline loops: CDR1 LGHNA, CDR2 YNFKEQ. The CDR3 loop reads CASSQDGGGGLSTDTQYF. CDR3 nucleotide sequence: TGTGCCAGCAGCCAAGATGGGGGGGGCGGCCTCAGCACAGATACGCAGTATTTT.

This clone showed up just a few times. Other nucleotide sequences in the sample specify the same CDR3. This chain uses TRBV6-1 with TRBJ2-3; 13 bases are shared with TRBD2. CDR1 is MNHNS and CDR2 is SASEGT in the germline V gene. V lost 2 bases and J lost 4; bases outside the gene matches: 0. This CDR3 has 15 amino acids. CDR3 in DNA: TGTGCCAGCAGTGAAACTAGCGGGGGGGCAGATACGCAGTATTTT. Its protein product is CASSETSGGADTQYF.

V usage is TRBV5-6 and J usage is TRBJ1-3, with D hard to call. Germline CDR1 SGHDT, CDR2 YYEEEE. Trimming left V 2 bases short and J 0 bases short, with 6 bases between. The CDR3 runs 14 residues. Here the CDR3 reads CASSFRTSGNTIYF. The CDR3 nucleotides are TGTGCCAGCAGCTTCCGGACCTCTGGAAACACCATATATTTT.

The gene calls are TRBV6-6 and TRBJ2-7, with D hard to call. The germline gives CDR1 MNHNY, CDR2 SVGAGI (reference sequence). The CDR3 loop spans 14 amino acids. Trimming took 2 bases from V and 0 from J, leaving 8 bases between them. Here the CDR3 DNA reads TGTGCCAGCAGTTACCACGGCGCCTCCTACGAGCAGTACTTC. This encodes CASSYHGASYEQYF.

The chain couples TRBV6-6 to TRBJ1-6; no reliable D call. The germline V gene has CDR1 MNHNY and CDR2 SVGAGI (reference sequence). Trimming cost V 8 bases and J 7 bases, with 15 bases left between them. The length of the CDR3 is 14 residues. In DNA form, the CDR3 reads TGTGCCAGCGGGGTCCTAGGAAAGAATTCACCCCTCCACTTT. Protein product: CASGVLGKNSPLHF.

The rearrangement links TRBV9 to TRBJ1-2; 7 nucleotides line up with TRBD1. The V gene's germline CDR1 is SGDLS and CDR2 YYNGEE. V shed 3 bases and J 9 bases; nucleotides not matched to a gene: 14. CDR3 length equals 15 residues. The CDR3 spells CASSEGDRRLRSYTF. In DNA form, the CDR3 reads TGTGCCAGCAGCGAGGGGGACAGAAGGCTTCGGAGCTACACCTTC.

The chain employs TRBV6-5 and TRBJ2-1; TRBD1 might be the D (6 bases). Deletions cut 4 bases from V and 5 bases from J, with 12 bases between. CDR1 is MNHEY and CDR2 is SVGAGI in the germline V gene. This CDR3 has 14 amino acids. The CDR3 DNA reads as TGTGCCAGCAGTTCCAGGGGAGTAAACAATGAGCAGTTCTTC. Encoded protein: CASSSRGVNNEQFF.

The chain recombines TRBV28 with TRBJ1-1; D might be TRBD1 (6 bases). The length of the CDR3 is 14 residues. Trimming left V 7 bases short and J 4 bases short, with 16 bases between. Looked up from germline, CDR1 is MDHEN and CDR2 is SYDVKM. CDR3 bases: TGTGCCAGCATCGAGGGGGTAGGCGGCACTGAAGCTTTCTTT. As protein: CASIEGVGGTEAFF.

The CDR3, as DNA: TGTGCCAGTAGTGTCAGGTCCCACTTGCCACCCCTCCACTTT. Encoded protein: CASSVRSHLPPLHF. The chain combines TRBV19 with TRBJ1-6; D is uncertain. With 5 bases removed from V and 11 bases from J, the gap between germline ends came to 16 bases. Per germline, CDR1 LNHDA and CDR2 SQIVND (reference sequence). CDR3 length: 14 residues.

This chain uses TRBV5-4 with TRBJ1-2; 7 positions match TRBD1. This CDR3 is built from 18 residues. CDR1 and CDR2 (germline): SGHNT, YYREEE (reference sequence). J was trimmed by 1 base and V by 4 bases; bases with no gene match: 16. CDR3 protein: CASSARGGGAIINYGYTF. The CDR3 nucleotides are TGTGCCAGCAGCGCGCGGGGAGGGGGCGCGATCATTAACTATGGCTACACCTTC.

The chain joins TRBV9 to TRBJ2-2; D remains unclear. The CDR3 spans 15 residues. V shed 0 bases and J shed 3 bases, with 9 bases lying between them. Germline V gives CDR1 SGDLS, CDR2 YYNGEE. The CDR3 DNA is TGTGCCAGCAGCGTAGACCCCCAGGACACCGGGGAGCTGTTTTTT. Its protein is CASSVDPQDTGELFF.

The J gene is TRBJ1-4, the V gene TRBV9; tentatively, D is TRBD1 (6 bases). Trimming cost V 2 bases and J 8 bases, with 16 bases left between them. The CDR3 loop spans 15 amino acids. The germline V gene has CDR1 SGDLS and CDR2 YYNGEE. The CDR3, as DNA: TGTGCCAGCAGCGTGGGTTACAGGGTGGGGGAAAAACTGTTTTTT. Protein: CASSVGYRVGEKLFF.

V usage is TRBV5-1 and J usage is TRBJ2-1, with 11 bases that match TRBD2. Germline CDR1 and CDR2: SGHRS and YFSETQ. V lost 3 bases to trimming and J lost 10 bases; unmatched junction nucleotides: 12. The length of the CDR3 is 16 residues. The CDR3 here is CASSSTLAGGPGEQFF. For the CDR3, the DNA is TGCGCCAGCAGCTCAACATTAGCGGGGGGGCCGGGGGAGCAGTTCTTC.

Only one count was recorded for this clone. The V call is TRBV7-3, the J call TRBJ2-2; no clear D gene. The ends were cut back, 5 bases at V and 8 bases at J, with 12 bases in the middle. This CDR3 spans 13 amino acids. Germline V gives CDR1 SGHTA, CDR2 FQGTGA. The CDR3 DNA is TGTGCCAGCAGCCGCGGACCGACGGGGGAGCTGTTTTTT. Translation gives CASSRGPTGELFF. Complete variable domain (other parts from reference TRBV7-3 and TRBJ2-2): GAGVSQTPSNKVTEKGKYVELRCDPISGHTALYWYRQSLGQGPEFLIYFQGTGAADDSGLPNDRFFAVRPEGSVSTLKIQRTERGDSAVYLCASSRGPTGELFFGEGSRLTVL.

The table lists this clone with a few counts. The rearrangement uses TRBV30 and TRBJ2-7; D unresolved. Germline V lookup: CDR1 GTSNPN, CDR2 SVGIG (reference sequence). V was clipped by 0 bases and J by 4 bases, with 7 bases between them. The CDR3 has 12 amino acids. DNA of the CDR3: TGTGCCTGGAGTGTAAATGGGTACGAGCAGTACTTC. Translation: CAWSVNGYEQYF.

The chain recombines TRBV5-4 with TRBJ2-7, with D unclear. Trimming took off 3 bases at V and 2 bases at J, with 3 bases between the two ends. The CDR3 is made up of 11 amino acids. CDR1 and CDR2 from the germline V gene are SGHNT and YYREEE (reference sequence). CDR3 residues: CASSSTYEQYF. The DNA of the CDR3 is TGTGCCAGCAGCTCTACCTACGAGCAGTACTTC.